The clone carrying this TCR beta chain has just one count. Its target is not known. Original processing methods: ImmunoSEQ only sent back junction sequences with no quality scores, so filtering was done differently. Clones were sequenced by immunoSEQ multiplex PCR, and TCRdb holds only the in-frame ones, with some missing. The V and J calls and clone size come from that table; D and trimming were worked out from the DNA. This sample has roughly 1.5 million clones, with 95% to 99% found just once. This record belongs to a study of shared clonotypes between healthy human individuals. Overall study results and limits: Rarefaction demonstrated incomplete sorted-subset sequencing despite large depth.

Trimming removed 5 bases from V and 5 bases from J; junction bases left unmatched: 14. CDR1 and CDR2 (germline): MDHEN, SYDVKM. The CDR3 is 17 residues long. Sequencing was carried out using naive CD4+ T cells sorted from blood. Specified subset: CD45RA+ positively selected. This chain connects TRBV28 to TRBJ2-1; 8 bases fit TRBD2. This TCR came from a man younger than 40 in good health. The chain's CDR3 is CASSLQHPGLDNNEQFF. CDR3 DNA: TGTGCCAGCAGTCTCCAGCATCCGGGACTAGACAACAATGAGCAGTTCTTC.